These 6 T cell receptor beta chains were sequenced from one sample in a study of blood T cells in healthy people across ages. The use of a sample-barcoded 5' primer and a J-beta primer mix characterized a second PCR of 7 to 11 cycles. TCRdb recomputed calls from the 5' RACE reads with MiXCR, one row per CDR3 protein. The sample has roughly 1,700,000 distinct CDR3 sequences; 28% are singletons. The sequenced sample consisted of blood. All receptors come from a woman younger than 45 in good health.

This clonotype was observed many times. The CDR3: CASSYGGYSYF. Written as DNA, the CDR3 is TGTGCCAGCAGTTACGGTGGGTATTCGTACTTC. This chain uses TRBV6-2 or TRBV6-3 with TRBJ2-4, with D hard to call. The CDR3 has 11 residues. V gave up 2 bases and J gave up 15 bases, with 11 bases separating them. The germline V gene encodes CDR1 MNHEY and CDR2 SVGEGT.

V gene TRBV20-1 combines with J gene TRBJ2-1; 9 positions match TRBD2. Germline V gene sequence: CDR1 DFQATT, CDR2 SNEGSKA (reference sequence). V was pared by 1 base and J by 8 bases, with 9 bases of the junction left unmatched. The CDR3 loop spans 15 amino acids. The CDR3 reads CSARAASGVTYEQFF. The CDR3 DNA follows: TGCAGTGCTAGAGCAGCTAGCGGGGTTACCTATGAGCAGTTCTTC.

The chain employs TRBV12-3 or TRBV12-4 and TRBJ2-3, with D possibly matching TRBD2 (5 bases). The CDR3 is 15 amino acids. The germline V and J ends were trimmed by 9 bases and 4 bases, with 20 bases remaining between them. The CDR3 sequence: CASFPRASSADTQYF. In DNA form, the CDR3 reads TGTGCCAGTTTTCCGCGGGCTAGCAGCGCAGATACGCAGTATTTT.

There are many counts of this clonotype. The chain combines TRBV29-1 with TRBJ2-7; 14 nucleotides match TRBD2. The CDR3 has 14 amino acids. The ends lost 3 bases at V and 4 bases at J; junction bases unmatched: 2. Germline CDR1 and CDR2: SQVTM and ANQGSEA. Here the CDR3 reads CSVDRTSGGYEQYF. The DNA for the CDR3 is TGCAGCGTTGACAGGACTAGCGGGGGGTACGAGCAGTACTTC.

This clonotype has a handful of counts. Here the CDR3 reads CASSFRLADSYNEQFF. CDR3 coding DNA: TGTGCCAGCAGCTTCAGACTAGCGGACTCCTACAATGAGCAGTTCTTC. V and J are TRBV9 and TRBJ2-1; 9 bases agree with TRBD2. Germline assignment: CDR1 SGDLS and CDR2 YYNGEE. The CDR3 contains 16 residues. The V and J ends lost 4 bases and 0 bases, in that order; junction bases with no gene match: 5. Supplemented by reference TRBV9 and TRBJ2-1, the full variable domain reads DSGVTQTPKHLITATGQRVTLRCSPRSGDLSVYWYQQSLDQGLQFLIQYYNGEERAKGNILERFSAQQFPDLHSELNLSSLELGDSALYFCASSFRLADSYNEQFFGPGTRLTVL.

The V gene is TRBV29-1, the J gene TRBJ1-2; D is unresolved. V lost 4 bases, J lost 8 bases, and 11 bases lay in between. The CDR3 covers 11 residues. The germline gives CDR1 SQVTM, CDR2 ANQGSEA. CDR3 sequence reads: CSVGSEEGYTF. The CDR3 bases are TGCAGCGTTGGAAGCGAGGAAGGCTACACCTTC.